The clone carrying this T cell receptor (beta chain) was recorded a few times. Its antigen is as yet unknown. This sample stems from a study of CD8 T cells in ankylosing spondylitis. Making use of molecular barcodes, quantitative 5'-RACE generated TCR beta libraries. MiXCR was run by TCRdb on the 5' RACE reads, yielding one entry per CDR3 protein. The sample consists of about 700,000 distinct CDR3 sequences, around 17% of them appearing once. Study-level points and caveats: Relatively scarce in peripheral blood, disease-linked clones were CD8+. Disease-associated clones were reportedly significantly overrepresented in matched ankylosing spondylitis synovial fluid. A subset of motif variants has previously been described in the synovial fluid and blood of reactive arthritis. Seemingly distinctive of ankylosing spondylitis blood was a TCR beta motif formed by eight highly homologous variants.

This CDR3 spans 16 amino acids. Germline loops: CDR1 SGHRS, CDR2 YFSETQ. The V and J ends lost 4 bases and 0 bases respectively, with 14 bases between them. The chain uses TRBV5-1 and TRBJ1-3; D gene uncertain. The receptor was isolated from a male donor with ankylosing spondylitis. What was sequenced was blood, either unsorted or a sorted T cell fraction (not recorded which). The DNA for the CDR3 is TGCGCCAGCAGCCCGATGGTATCGGGCTCTGGAAACACCATATATTTT. It translates to CASSPMVSGSGNTIYF.